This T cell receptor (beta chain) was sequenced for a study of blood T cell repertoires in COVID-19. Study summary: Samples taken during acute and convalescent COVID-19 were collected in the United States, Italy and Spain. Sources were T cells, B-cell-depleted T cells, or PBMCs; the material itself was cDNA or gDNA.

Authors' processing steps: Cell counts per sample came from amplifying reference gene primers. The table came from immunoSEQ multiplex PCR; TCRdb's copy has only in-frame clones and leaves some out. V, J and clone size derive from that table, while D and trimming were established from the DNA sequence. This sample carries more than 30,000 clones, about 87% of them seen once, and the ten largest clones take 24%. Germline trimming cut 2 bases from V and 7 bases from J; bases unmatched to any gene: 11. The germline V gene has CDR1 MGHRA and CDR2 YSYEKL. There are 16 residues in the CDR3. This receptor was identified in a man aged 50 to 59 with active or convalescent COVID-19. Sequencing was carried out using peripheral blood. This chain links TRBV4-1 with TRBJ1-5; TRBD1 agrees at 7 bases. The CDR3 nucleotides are TGCGCCAGCAGCCAACAGACAGGGATAGTAATGCAGCCCCAGCATTTT. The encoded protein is CASSQQTGIVMQPQHF.